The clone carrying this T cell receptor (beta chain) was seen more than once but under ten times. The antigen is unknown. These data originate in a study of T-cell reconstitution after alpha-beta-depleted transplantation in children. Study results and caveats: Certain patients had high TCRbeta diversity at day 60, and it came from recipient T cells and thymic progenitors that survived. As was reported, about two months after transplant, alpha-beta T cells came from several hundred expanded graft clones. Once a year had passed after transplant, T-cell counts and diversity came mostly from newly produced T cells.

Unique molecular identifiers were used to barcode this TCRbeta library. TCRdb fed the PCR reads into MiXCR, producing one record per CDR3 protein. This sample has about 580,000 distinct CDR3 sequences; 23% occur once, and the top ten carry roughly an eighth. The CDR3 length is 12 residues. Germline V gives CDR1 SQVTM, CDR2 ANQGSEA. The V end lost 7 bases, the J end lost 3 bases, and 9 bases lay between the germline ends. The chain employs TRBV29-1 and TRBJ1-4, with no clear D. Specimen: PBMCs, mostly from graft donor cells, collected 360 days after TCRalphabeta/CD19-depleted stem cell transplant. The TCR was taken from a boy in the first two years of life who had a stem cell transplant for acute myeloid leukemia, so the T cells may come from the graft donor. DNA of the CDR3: TGCAGCGGCGCGGTGGCTAATGAAAAACTGTTTTTT. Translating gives CSGAVANEKLFF.